The clone carrying this T cell receptor (beta chain) was picked up a small number of times. Its specificity is not known. CDR3 length: 13 amino acids. Trimming left V 7 bases short and J 1 base short, with 10 bases between. CDR1 is SNHLY, CDR2 FYNNEI, per germline. This sample was included in a study of beta chain features in type 1 diabetes. Expressed TCRB transcripts were sequenced because the entire RNA isolate underwent reverse transcription. Clones were sequenced by immunoSEQ multiplex PCR, and TCRdb holds only the in-frame ones, with some missing. The sample lists under 350,000 clones; roughly an eighth were seen once. The study's findings and limits: HLA influence on TCRB rearrangement stayed unresolved here. VDJ junctions sequenced from type 1 diabetes patients showed fewer insertions and more deletions. Type 1 diabetes patients showed a moderate but significant shortening of TCRB CDR3s in all four CD4+ subsets.

Averaging around 110 mL, one heparinised blood draw was given by each donor. CD45RO/CCR7/CD25/CD127/CD95/CD27 staining was used to isolate CD4+ naive, central memory, regulatory and stem cell-like memory cells by sorting. Specimen: naive CD4+ T cells from blood. The rearrangement uses TRBV2 and TRBJ1-1; TRBD1 might be the D (5 bases). This clonotype was obtained from a man aged 25 to 45 with type 1 diabetes. CDR3 DNA sequence: TGTGCCAGCAACATCGACAGGAACACTGAAGCTTTCTTT. It yields the protein CASNIDRNTEAFF.